These 23 T cell receptor beta chains were sequenced from one sample in a study of T cell repertoires in cytomegalovirus infection. MiXCR, applied by TCRdb to the reads, yields one record per CDR3 protein. The table lists about 490,000 distinct CDR3 sequences, about 11% of them singletons. Specimen: PBMCs. These receptors were obtained from a human donor in good health (CMV status not recorded). Some clones in this sample may be carry-over from other donors' samples.

This clonotype was picked up many times. CDR3 region: CSAYPPPTRETQYF. Written as DNA, the CDR3 is TGCAGTGCTTATCCCCCTCCTACTAGAGAGACCCAGTACTTC. The V gene is TRBV20-1, the J gene TRBJ2-5; weak D call: TRBD2 (5 bases). This CDR3 has 14 residues. The germline V gene encodes CDR1 DFQATT and CDR2 SNEGSKA (reference sequence). Trimming removed 5 bases at V and 4 bases at J, with 17 bases between.

The table lists this clonotype with many counts. V and J are TRBV20-1 and TRBJ2-1; D remains unclear. Germline V gene lookup returns CDR1 DFQATT and CDR2 SNEGSKA (reference sequence). V was pared by 8 bases and J by 9 bases, with 23 bases between. The CDR3 is made up of 14 amino acids. The CDR3: CSPVPNPPRLEQFF. The CDR3 DNA reads TGCAGTCCCGTACCGAACCCTCCTCGGCTTGAGCAGTTCTTC.

The sample holds many counts of this clonotype. V and J are TRBV7-9 and TRBJ2-1; no clear D. The germline V gene has CDR1 SEHNR and CDR2 FQNEAQ (reference sequence). CDR3 length equals 16 residues. Trimming shortened V by 0 bases and J by 0 bases, and 9 bases separated the two germline ends. The CDR3 DNA reads TGTGCCAGCAGCTTAGCGAGAACAAGCTCCTACAATGAGCAGTTCTTC. It specifies CASSLARTSSYNEQFF.

This clonotype has at least ten counts. CDR3 amino acids: CASSQDPGTGNEKLFF. CDR3 bases: TGTGCCAGCAGCCAAGATCCCGGGACAGGGAATGAAAAACTGTTTTTT. This chain links TRBV7-2 with TRBJ1-4, with 9 bases fitting TRBD1. CDR3 length equals 16 residues. Germline CDR1 and CDR2: SGHTA and FQGNSA. Trimming took 5 bases from V and 5 from J; bases not matched to a gene: 9. The full variable domain, its missing parts supplied by reference TRBV7-2 and TRBJ1-4, is GAGVSQSPSNKVTEKGKDVELRCDPISGHTALYWYRQSLGQGLEFLIYFQGNSAPDKSGLPSDRFSAERTGGSVSTLTIQRTQQEDSAVYLCASSQDPGTGNEKLFFGSGTQLSVL.

This clonotype has ten or more counts. CDR3 nucleotides: TGTGCCAGCAGTCCACGACAGGGAATTAACACCGGGGAGCTGTTTTTT. It translates to CASSPRQGINTGELFF. The chain employs TRBV6-1 and TRBJ2-2, with TRBD1 matching over 7 bases. Germline V gives CDR1 MNHNS, CDR2 SASEGT. This CDR3 has 16 amino acids. V dropped 5 bases and J dropped 2; count of bases not matched to a gene: 8.

This clonotype was picked up many times. The chain is built from TRBV4-2 and TRBJ2-1; 13 bases agree with TRBD2. V dropped 4 bases and J dropped 4; count of bases not matched to a gene: 4. This CDR3 is built from 16 residues. The germline V gene has CDR1 LGHNA and CDR2 YNFKEQ. As DNA, the CDR3 is TGTGCCAGCAGCCCAGCGGGACTAGCGGGGTACAATGAGCAGTTCTTC. It translates to CASSPAGLAGYNEQFF.

This clonotype occurred many times. The J gene is TRBJ1-2, the V gene TRBV6-1; 9 bases agree with TRBD1. V was pared by 6 bases and J by 11 bases, with 4 bases of the junction left unmatched. The CDR3 contains 11 residues. From germline, CDR1 is MNHNS and CDR2 SASEGT. Written as DNA, the CDR3 is TGTGCCAGCAGAGTGACAGGGGGGTACACCTTC. It translates to CASRVTGGYTF.

This clonotype was observed a handful of times. The chain uses TRBV9 and TRBJ1-2; TRBD1 aligns across 9 bases. V shed 4 bases, J shed 4 bases, and the junction held 8 bases outside the gene matches. CDR3 length equals 15 residues. Germline CDR1 is SGDLS and CDR2 is YYNGEE. The CDR3 loop reads CASSSAGTGIYGYTF. CDR3 nucleotides: TGTGCCAGCAGCTCCGCCGGGACAGGGATCTATGGCTACACCTTC.

This clonotype was seen a handful of times. The V gene is TRBV3-1, the J gene TRBJ1-3, with D perhaps TRBD1 (5 bases). This CDR3 is 17 amino acids long. V dropped 1 base and J dropped 0 bases, with 13 bases sitting between them. Per germline, CDR1 LGHDT and CDR2 YNNKEL (reference sequence). CDR3 loop: CASSQVGARPSGNTIYF. CDR3 DNA sequence: TGTGCCAGCAGCCAAGTTGGGGCCCGCCCCTCTGGAAACACCATATATTTT.

In this sample, this clonotype turned up a few times. The rearrangement joins TRBV5-1 to TRBJ2-5, with 12 bases lining up with TRBD2. The V gene end was trimmed by 4 bases and the J gene end by 8 bases; junction bases not matched to a gene: 12. The CDR3 length is 16 residues. Germline CDR1 is SGHRS and CDR2 is YFSETQ. CDR3 nucleotide sequence: TGCGCCAGCAGCCCAGGGACTAGCGGGTCTCCAAAAACCCAGTACTTC. This sequence encodes CASSPGTSGSPKTQYF.

Ten or more counts support this clonotype. In DNA, the CDR3 is TGTGCCAGTAGGCCCCAGTCGGGGTTTCAGCCCCAGCATTTT. Amino acids: CASRPQSGFQPQHF. The chain uses TRBV19 and TRBJ1-5; no definite D call. Germline V CDR1 and CDR2: LNHDA, SQIVND (reference sequence). The ends were cut back, 6 bases at V and 6 bases at J, with 15 bases in the middle. CDR3 length: 14 residues.

J is TRBJ1-1 and V is TRBV5-4, with TRBD1 matching 8 bases. This CDR3 has 15 amino acids. Germline lookup yields CDR1 SGHNT and CDR2 YYREEE (reference sequence). The V gene end was trimmed by 5 bases and the J gene end by 1 base; junction bases not matched to a gene: 7. CDR3 DNA sequence: TGTGCCAGCAGATGGGCCGGGACAGGGAACACTGAAGCTTTCTTT. This translates into CASRWAGTGNTEAFF. Together with reference TRBV5-4 and TRBJ1-1, the CDR3 gives the full variable domain: ETGVTQSPTHLIKTRGQQVTLRCSSQSGHNTVSWYQQALGQGPQFIFQYYREEENGRGNFPPRFSGLQFPNYSSELNVNALELDDSALYLCASRWAGTGNTEAFFGQGTRLTVV.

The table lists this clonotype with many counts. CDR3 DNA: TGTGCCAGCAGCTTGGGGGGGGGGGCCAACGTCCTGACTTTC. This codes for CASSLGGGANVLTF. The rearrangement links TRBV7-2 to TRBJ2-6; 7 bases are a match to TRBD2. The CDR3 totals 14 residues. Germline V gives CDR1 SGHTA, CDR2 FQGNSA. Trimming removed 3 bases from V and 4 bases from J; junction bases left unmatched: 0. The complete variable domain, with remaining parts taken from reference TRBV7-2 and TRBJ2-6, reads GAGVSQSPSNKVTEKGKDVELRCDPISGHTALYWYRQSLGQGLEFLIYFQGNSAPDKSGLPSDRFSAERTGGSVSTLTIQRTQQEDSAVYLCASSLGGGANVLTFGAGSRLTVL.

This chain uses TRBV3-1 with TRBJ2-1; 10 nucleotides agree with TRBD2. The CDR3 has 16 amino acids. The germline CDR1 and CDR2 sequences are LGHDT and YNNKEL (reference sequence). With 4 bases clipped from V and 4 bases from J, the junction kept 7 bases outside the gene matches. CDR3 sequence (DNA): TGTGCCAGCAGCCCCATGAGCGGGAGGGCATACAATGAGCAGTTCTTC. This sequence encodes CASSPMSGRAYNEQFF.

The chain employs TRBV3-1 and TRBJ2-3; D is perhaps TRBD1 or TRBD2 (5 bases each). The length of the CDR3 is 14 residues. Per germline, CDR1 LGHDT and CDR2 YNNKEL (reference sequence). V was cut by 3 bases and J by 3 bases, with 10 bases left in between. The CDR3 nucleotides read TGTGCCAGCAGCCAGGGACGGCGTACAGATACGCAGTATTTT. Amino acid sequence: CASSQGRRTDTQYF.

This clonotype was detected ten times or more. The chain has TRBV20-1 and TRBJ2-2; D might be TRBD1 (6 bases). Germline lookup yields CDR1 DFQATT and CDR2 SNEGSKA (reference sequence). The CDR3 is 16 amino acids. V shed 0 bases and J shed 1 base, with 12 bases lying between them. This CDR3 is CSARDPGAENTGELFF. The CDR3 DNA sequence: TGCAGTGCTAGAGACCCAGGGGCAGAGAACACCGGGGAGCTGTTTTTT.

J is TRBJ1-3 and V is TRBV19; 7 bases match TRBD1. Germline values: CDR1 LNHDA, CDR2 SQIVND (reference sequence). V lost 9 bases, J lost 4 bases, and 6 bases stayed unmatched. CDR3 length: 13 residues. The CDR3 bases are TGTGCCAGCCCGACAGGGTCCGGAAACACCATATATTTT. This codes for CASPTGSGNTIYF.

This clonotype appeared a few times. The V call is TRBV18, the J call TRBJ2-7; the match to TRBD2 covers 13 bases. Germline CDR1 is KGHSH and CDR2 is LQKENI. Trimming at V came to 6 bases and at J to 7 bases, leaving 9 bases not matched to a gene. CDR3 length equals 15 residues. This CDR3 reads CASSYGLAGEGEQYF. Written as DNA, the CDR3 is TGTGCCAGCTCGTACGGACTAGCGGGAGAAGGAGAGCAGTACTTC.

The J gene is TRBJ2-7, the V gene TRBV9; tentatively, D is TRBD2 (6 bases). In germline, CDR1 is SGDLS, CDR2 YYNGEE. Trimming removed 4 bases at V and 7 bases at J, with 15 bases between. The CDR3 contains 13 residues. The DNA for the CDR3 is TGTGCCAGCAGCACCTCGGGAGTGGAAGAGCAGTACTTC. It is translated as CASSTSGVEEQYF. Full variable domain (rest looked up from reference TRBV9 and TRBJ2-7): DSGVTQTPKHLITATGQRVTLRCSPRSGDLSVYWYQQSLDQGLQFLIQYYNGEERAKGNILERFSAQQFPDLHSELNLSSLELGDSALYFCASSTSGVEEQYFGPGTRLTVT.

This clonotype was observed at least ten times. The rearrangement joins TRBV20-1 to TRBJ2-3, with a weak D call TRBD2 (5 bases). Trimming shortened V by 8 bases and J by 1 base, and 13 bases separated the two germline ends. In germline, CDR1 is DFQATT, CDR2 SNEGSKA (reference sequence). The CDR3 loop spans 13 amino acids. The chain's CDR3 is CSSPGSGTDTQYF. The CDR3 DNA sequence: TGCAGTTCACCGGGTAGCGGCACAGATACGCAGTATTTT.

V is TRBV27 and J is TRBJ1-5; possibly TRBD1 for D (6 bases). Germline loops: CDR1 MNHEY, CDR2 SMNVEV (reference sequence). V lost 4 bases and J lost 7, with 14 bases in between. This CDR3 spans 14 amino acids. The CDR3, as DNA: TGTGCCAGCAGTTCCTACAGGGTGGGACAGCCCCAGCATTTT. Translation: CASSSYRVGQPQHF.

V usage is TRBV13 and J usage is TRBJ2-7; D remains unclear. Trimming cost V 4 bases and J 5 bases, with 6 bases left between them. The CDR3 sequence is 11 residues long. The V gene's germline CDR1 is PRHDT and CDR2 FYEKMQ (reference sequence). This CDR3 is CASSSSNEQYF. DNA of the CDR3: TGTGCCAGCAGCTCAAGCAACGAGCAGTACTTC.

This clonotype has ten or more counts. This chain connects TRBV3-1 to TRBJ2-3; no firm D call. The CDR3 loop spans 14 amino acids. The germline V gene encodes CDR1 LGHDT and CDR2 YNNKEL (reference sequence). V lost 1 base, J lost 4 bases, and 9 bases lay in between. CDR3 nucleotide sequence: TGTGCCAGCAGCCAAGGTTCCCTCCCAGATACGCAGTATTTT. Translating gives CASSQGSLPDTQYF.